The rows below give T cell receptor beta chains drawn from one sample of a study of T cells expressing NK-cell markers. TCRdb re-analyzed the 5' RACE reads; it lists each CDR3 protein once, without DNA. Seen in this sample are 400,000 or so distinct CDR3 sequences; the ten most common clones hold roughly a tenth. The specimen was blood T cells: a sorted CD56 or NKG2C T cell subset, CD4+ or CD8+ T cells, or bulk PBMC T cells (not recorded which). These TCRs come from a woman between 50 and 59 years old in good health. CDR3s include the opening cysteine and the closing phenylalanine or tryptophan.

TRBJ2-1 | TRBV6-1 | 12 | CASWDYLHEQFF
TRBJ2-1 | TRBV12-3/TRBV12-4 | 15 | CASSRTSGRANEQFF
TRBJ2-4 | TRBV20-1 | 18 | CSAIRLAGGRGAKNIQYF
TRBJ1-6 | TRBV3-1 | 13 | CASSQDPISPLHF
TRBJ2-1 | TRBV5-6 | 16 | CASSLARGRTQNEQFF
TRBJ2-2 | TRBV10-1 | 14 | CATATTPNTGELFF
TRBJ1-3 | TRBV6-1 | 14 | CASTHTYSGNTIYF
TRBJ1-5 | TRBV24-1 | 13 | CATSAGGAQPQHF
TRBJ2-5 | TRBV30 | 13 | CAWSSTGSKTQYF
TRBJ1-4 | TRBV20-1 | 15 | CSARPMGQGDEKLFF
TRBJ2-3 | TRBV11-2 | 14 | CASSSWDSADTQYF
TRBJ1-2 | TRBV12-3/TRBV12-4 | 13 | CASSLSQNYGYTF
TRBJ2-7 | TRBV6-5 | 14 | CASWEQGEKSEQYF
TRBJ2-7 | TRBV20-1 | 13 | CSATRDNSYEQYF
TRBJ2-5 | TRBV7-6 | 16 | CASSPRLGVEGETQYF
TRBJ1-5 | TRBV18 | 14 | CASRGSGANQPQHF
TRBJ2-1 | TRBV9 | 15 | CASSVGRLRSNEQFF
TRBJ1-5 | TRBV20-1 | 17 | CSARGSGRGRVNQPQHF
TRBJ2-2 | TRBV9 | 15 | CASTEGLAGAGELFF
TRBJ2-5 | TRBV3-1 | 12 | CASSLQLETQYF
TRBJ1-2 | TRBV5-1 | 15 | CASSLGVGEVYGYTF
TRBJ2-3 | TRBV11-2 | 16 | CASSPRGFRGTDTQYF
TRBJ2-1 | TRBV5-6 | 16 | CASSLGWGGLGNEQFF
TRBJ2-3 | TRBV29-1 | 13 | CSVAGRTTDTQYF
TRBJ2-7 | TRBV20-1 | 15 | CSASSDQYFSYEQYF
TRBJ2-7 | TRBV4-2 | 17 | CASSQGGGSGGAYEQYF
TRBJ2-7 | TRBV10-3 | 15 | CAFSASGGANYEQYF
TRBJ2-7 | TRBV28 | 14 | CASKGTSALYEQYF
TRBJ1-3 | TRBV12-3/TRBV12-4 | 14 | CASSPDSSKNTIYF
TRBJ2-1 | TRBV5-1 | 14 | CASTDPGPYNEQFF
TRBJ2-1 | TRBV12-3/TRBV12-4 | 15 | CASSLRDRINDEQFF
TRBJ1-5 | TRBV29-1 | 12 | CSGGGVGQPQHF
TRBJ2-4 | TRBV19 | 13 | CASSAGPTGIQYF
TRBJ1-1 | TRBV6-1 | 14 | CASSSMLLNTEAFF
TRBJ2-7 | TRBV14 | 14 | CASSQELGSYEQYF
TRBJ2-5 | TRBV29-1 | 16 | CSVEDFVDGSQETQYF
TRBJ2-1 | TRBV12-3/TRBV12-4 | 14 | CASVSLAGGYEQFF
TRBJ1-1 | TRBV6-6 | 12 | CASSEMNTEAFF
TRBJ2-5 | TRBV23-1 | 13 | CASLIRGSETQYF
TRBJ2-1 | TRBV28 | 13 | CASSGGGLGEQFF
TRBJ2-3 | TRBV27 | 14 | CASTLAAHTDTQYF
TRBJ2-2 | TRBV6-5 | 16 | CASTLGLAGGTGELFF
TRBJ2-2 | TRBV5-5 | 16 | CASRTLGGRGSGELFF
TRBJ2-1 | TRBV3-1 | 15 | CASSQNPGTHNEQFF
TRBJ1-1 | TRBV5-1 | 16 | CASSPGLQGPNTEAFF
TRBJ2-1 | TRBV28 | 17 | CASSPGYTSGNYNEQFF
TRBJ2-1 | TRBV4-2 | 13 | CASSHSPLYEQFF
TRBJ2-3 | TRBV20-1 | 15 | CSARDSPGLADTQYF
TRBJ2-7 | TRBV7-6 | 14 | CASSLGRGSYEQYF
TRBJ2-2 | TRBV10-2 | 16 | CASVGPPGGDTGELFF
TRBJ2-4 | TRBV3-1 | 16 | CASSQPVAGARNIQYF
TRBJ2-1 | TRBV27 | 15 | CASSLSAGGAIEQFF
TRBJ2-7 | TRBV6-6 | 16 | CASSLLGLAGIYEQYF